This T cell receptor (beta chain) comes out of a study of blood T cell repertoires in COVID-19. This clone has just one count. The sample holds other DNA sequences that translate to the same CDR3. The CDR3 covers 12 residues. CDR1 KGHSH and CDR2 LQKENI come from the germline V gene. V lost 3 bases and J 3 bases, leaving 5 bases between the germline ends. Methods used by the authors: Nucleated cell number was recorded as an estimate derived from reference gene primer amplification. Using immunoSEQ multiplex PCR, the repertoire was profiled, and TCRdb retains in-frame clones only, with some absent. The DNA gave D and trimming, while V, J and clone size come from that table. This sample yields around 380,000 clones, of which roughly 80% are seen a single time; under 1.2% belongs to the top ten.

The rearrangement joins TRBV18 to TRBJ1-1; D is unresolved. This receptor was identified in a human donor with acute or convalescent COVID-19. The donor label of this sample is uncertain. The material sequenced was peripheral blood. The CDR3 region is CASSPRDTEAFF. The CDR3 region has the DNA TGTGCCAGCTCACCGCGGGACACTGAAGCTTTCTTT.